This is a list of T cell receptor beta chains from one sample in a study of blood T cell repertoires in COVID-19. TCRdb's copy holds only in-frame clones and misses some; the assay was immunoSEQ multiplex PCR. Counted here are around 370,000 clones, about 90% occurring once; the ten biggest clones make up 6.5% to 7%. Material for sequencing was peripheral blood. The receptor set was obtained from a man younger than 35 with active or convalescent COVID-19. Each CDR3 is given with its conserved first and last residue. The order of the fields is V gene, D gene, clone size, J gene, CDR3 protein, CDR3 DNA. The D gene is left open where the match is weak. Rows give clone size only sometimes, using once, few, many, or a class for an expanded clone.

V: TRBV14; D: TRBD2; size: -; J: TRBJ2-2; CDR3: CASSRIAGATGELFF; DNA: TGTGCCAGCAGCCGCATAGCGGGAGCCACCGGGGAGCTGTTTTTT
V: TRBV4-1; D: -; size: -; J: TRBJ1-1; CDR3: CASSQHGQNMNTEAFF; DNA: TGCGCCAGCAGCCAACACGGACAGAACATGAACACTGAAGCTTTCTTT
V: TRBV28; D: TRBD1; size: -; J: TRBJ1-4; CDR3: CASSMVRGQGFEKLFF; DNA: TGTGCCAGCAGTATGGTACGGGGACAGGGGTTTGAAAAACTGTTTTTT
V: TRBV4-1; D: -; size: -; J: TRBJ2-3; CDR3: CASSHGSGSSPRHF; DNA: TGCGCCAGCAGCCATGGGTCGGGGAGCTCCCCCCGGCATTTT
V: TRBV5-5; D: TRBD1; size: -; J: TRBJ1-5; CDR3: CASSRDRADNQPQHF; DNA: TGTGCCAGCAGCCGGGACAGGGCGGACAATCAGCCCCAGCATTTT
V: TRBV6-5; D: -; size: -; J: TRBJ1-2; CDR3: CASSSDVQIYGYTF; DNA: TGTGCCAGCAGTTCCGATGTGCAGATATATGGCTACACCTTC
V: TRBV6-5; D: -; size: -; J: TRBJ2-7; CDR3: CASSYYQGFYEQYF; DNA: TGTGCCAGCAGTTACTACCAGGGGTTCTACGAGCAGTACTTC
V: TRBV4-3; D: -; size: -; J: TRBJ2-7; CDR3: CASSPIAGAYEQYF; DNA: TGCGCCAGCAGCCCTATCGCCGGAGCCTACGAGCAGTACTTC
V: TRBV9; D: TRBD2; size: -; J: TRBJ2-5; CDR3: CASSSHGTSVETQYF; DNA: TGTGCCAGCAGCTCCCACGGGACTAGCGTAGAGACCCAGTACTTC
V: TRBV6-6; D: -; size: -; J: TRBJ1-4; CDR3: CASIWGQVWGGEKLFF; DNA: TGTGCCAGCATTTGGGGTCAGGTCTGGGGAGGCGAAAAACTGTTTTTT
V: TRBV2; D: -; size: few; J: TRBJ2-7; CDR3: CASSLVSLISEQYF; DNA: TGTGCCAGCAGTTTAGTGTCCTTAATCTCCGAGCAGTACTTC
V: TRBV27; D: TRBD1; size: -; J: TRBJ1-1; CDR3: CASSLLSGQLMNTEAFF; DNA: TGTGCCAGCAGTTTATTATCGGGACAGCTCATGAACACTGAAGCTTTCTTT
V: TRBV6-5; D: TRBD1; size: -; J: TRBJ1-6; CDR3: CASSLDRDNNSPLHF; DNA: TGTGCCAGCAGCCTAGACAGGGACAATAATTCACCCCTCCACTTT
V: TRBV11-2; D: -; size: -; J: TRBJ2-2; CDR3: CASSFGGNTGELFF; DNA: TGTGCCAGCAGCTTCGGGGGGAACACCGGGGAGCTGTTTTTT
V: TRBV6-5; D: -; size: -; J: TRBJ1-1; CDR3: CASSFLRREGAEAFF; DNA: TGTGCCAGCAGTTTCCTAAGGCGCGAGGGCGCTGAAGCTTTCTTT
V: TRBV5-1; D: -; size: once; J: TRBJ2-3; CDR3: CASSLKPDTQYF; DNA: TGCGCCAGCAGCTTAAAGCCAGATACGCAGTATTTT
V: TRBV10-3; D: TRBD2; size: once; J: TRBJ2-3; CDR3: CAISETTSGISDTQYF; DNA: TGTGCCATCAGTGAGACGACTAGCGGGATTTCAGATACGCAGTATTTT
V: TRBV28; D: TRBD1; size: -; J: TRBJ1-5; CDR3: CASSTGQVIGQPQHF; DNA: TGTGCCAGCAGCACGGGACAGGTGATCGGTCAGCCCCAGCATTTT
V: TRBV7-7; D: -; size: -; J: TRBJ2-2; CDR3: CASSLTGTPTNTGELFF; DNA: TGTGCTAGCAGCCTGACCGGGACACCGACGAACACCGGGGAGCTGTTTTTT
V: TRBV19; D: TRBD1; size: -; J: TRBJ1-3; CDR3: CASSRQGGFGNTIYF; DNA: TGTGCCAGTAGTCGACAGGGGGGCTTTGGAAACACCATATATTTT
V: TRBV6-2/TRBV6-3; D: -; size: -; J: TRBJ2-7; CDR3: CASSSTVYEQYF; DNA: TGTGCCAGCAGCTCAACAGTCTACGAGCAGTACTTC
V: TRBV7-7; D: -; size: -; J: TRBJ2-7; CDR3: CASSLASAGTPPYEQYF; DNA: TGTGCCAGCAGCTTAGCGTCGGCAGGAACTCCACCTTACGAGCAGTACTTC
V: TRBV3-1/TRBV3-2; D: TRBD1; size: -; J: TRBJ1-2; CDR3: CASSLDRGIYLTF; DNA: TGTGCCAGCAGCCTTGACAGGGGGATCTATCTCACCTTC
V: TRBV4-3; D: TRBD1; size: -; J: TRBJ1-6; CDR3: CASSQGVGTGNSPLHF; DNA: TGCGCCAGCAGCCAAGGTGTGGGGACAGGGAATTCACCCCTCCACTTT
V: TRBV9; D: TRBD2; size: -; J: TRBJ2-5; CDR3: CASSPDGGDQETQYF; DNA: TGTGCCAGCAGCCCAGATGGGGGGGACCAAGAGACCCAGTACTTC
V: TRBV5-1; D: TRBD1; size: once; J: TRBJ1-2; CDR3: CASSTGTGDYGYTF; DNA: TGCGCCAGCAGCACCGGGACAGGGGACTATGGCTACACCTTC
V: TRBV28; D: -; size: -; J: TRBJ2-7; CDR3: CASRYRQSSYEQYF; DNA: TGTGCCAGCAGGTACCGACAGAGCTCCTACGAGCAGTACTTC
V: TRBV6-6; D: -; size: -; J: TRBJ1-4; CDR3: CASSTSRLINEKLFF; DNA: TGTGCCAGCAGTACCAGCAGGTTGATTAATGAAAAACTGTTTTTT
V: TRBV15; D: TRBD1; size: -; J: TRBJ1-2; CDR3: CATSRDRQGAGYTF; DNA: TGTGCCACCAGCAGAGACCGACAGGGAGCTGGCTACACCTTC
V: TRBV5-8; D: TRBD1; size: -; J: TRBJ1-4; CDR3: CASSQGQGRTNEKLFF; DNA: TGTGCCAGCAGCCAAGGACAGGGTAGGACTAATGAAAAACTGTTTTTT
V: TRBV9; D: -; size: few; J: TRBJ2-7; CDR3: CASSVEGQGYEQYF; DNA: TGTGCCAGCAGCGTAGAGGGCCAGGGCTACGAGCAGTACTTC
V: TRBV9; D: TRBD2; size: -; J: TRBJ2-7; CDR3: CASSPSTSGSLPYEQYF; DNA: TGTGCCAGCAGCCCCTCGACTAGCGGGAGCCTCCCCTACGAGCAGTACTTC
V: TRBV4-3; D: TRBD1; size: -; J: TRBJ1-2; CDR3: CASSQEYGQGAVYGYTF; DNA: TGCGCCAGCAGCCAAGAATATGGCCAGGGGGCCGTCTATGGCTACACCTTC
V: TRBV10-3; D: -; size: -; J: TRBJ2-1; CDR3: CAISERGLFF; DNA: TGTGCCATCAGTGAAAGGGGGTTGTTCTTC
V: TRBV7-2; D: -; size: -; J: TRBJ1-2; CDR3: CASSLDVREVYGYTF; DNA: TGTGCCAGCAGCTTAGACGTCAGGGAAGTCTATGGCTACACCTTC
V: TRBV10-3; D: -; size: -; J: TRBJ1-5; CDR3: CAISESGRLSNQPQHF; DNA: TGTGCCATCAGTGAGTCTGGGAGACTGAGCAATCAGCCCCAGCATTTT
V: TRBV28; D: -; size: -; J: TRBJ2-7; CDR3: CASSPDRVYEQYF; DNA: TGTGCCAGCAGCCCGGACAGAGTCTACGAGCAGTACTTC
V: TRBV10-3; D: -; size: -; J: TRBJ2-1; CDR3: CAISELQGRYNEQFF; DNA: TGTGCCATCAGTGAGCTCCAGGGGCGATACAATGAGCAGTTCTTC
V: TRBV9; D: TRBD2; size: -; J: TRBJ2-2; CDR3: CASSVGSGGPGAGELFF; DNA: TGTGCCAGCAGCGTAGGGAGCGGGGGACCGGGGGCCGGGGAGCTGTTTTTT
V: TRBV5-5; D: -; size: -; J: TRBJ2-7; CDR3: CASSLVGGEQYF; DNA: TGTGCCAGCAGCTTGGTTGGGGGGGAGCAGTACTTC
V: TRBV5-1; D: -; size: -; J: TRBJ2-7; CDR3: CASSLVRSYEQYF; DNA: TGCGCCAGCAGCTTGGTCCGCTCCTACGAGCAGTACTTC
V: TRBV6-6; D: TRBD2; size: -; J: TRBJ2-1; CDR3: CASQSARAGEYNEQFF; DNA: TGTGCCAGCCAGAGTGCGCGTGCGGGGGAGTACAATGAGCAGTTCTTC
V: TRBV6-6; D: -; size: -; J: TRBJ2-2; CDR3: CASSYSGQGKAGELFF; DNA: TGTGCCAGCAGTTACTCGGGGCAGGGGAAGGCCGGGGAGCTGTTTTTT
V: TRBV2; D: -; size: -; J: TRBJ1-5; CDR3: CASSEAHRADQPQHF; DNA: TGTGCCAGCAGTGAAGCGCACAGGGCTGATCAGCCCCAGCATTTT
V: TRBV27; D: TRBD1; size: -; J: TRBJ1-1; CDR3: CASSRWDRMNTEAFF; DNA: TGTGCCAGCAGTCGGTGGGACAGGATGAACACTGAAGCTTTCTTT
V: TRBV2; D: TRBD2; size: few; J: TRBJ2-1; CDR3: CASSGYGQTSGYNEQFF; DNA: TGTGCCAGCAGTGGATACGGGCAGACTAGCGGGTACAATGAGCAGTTCTTC
V: TRBV11-2; D: -; size: once; J: TRBJ2-1; CDR3: CASSISGRDYNEQFF; DNA: TGTGCCAGCAGCATTAGTGGACGGGACTACAATGAGCAGTTCTTC
V: TRBV6-6; D: -; size: -; J: TRBJ1-3; CDR3: CASSNRAGNTIYF; DNA: TGTGCCAGCAGTAACAGGGCTGGAAACACCATATATTTT
V: TRBV28; D: TRBD1; size: -; J: TRBJ1-1; CDR3: CASSLLPGQNIEAFF; DNA: TGTGCCAGCAGTTTACTACCGGGACAGAATATTGAAGCTTTCTTT
V: TRBV28; D: TRBD1; size: -; J: TRBJ1-2; CDR3: CASSLRDRVPYGYTF; DNA: TGTGCCAGCAGTTTACGAGACAGGGTCCCCTATGGCTACACCTTC
V: TRBV7-9; D: TRBD1; size: -; J: TRBJ1-1; CDR3: CASSPPGRGDTEAFF; DNA: TGTGCCAGCAGCCCCCCTGGCAGGGGGGACACTGAAGCTTTCTTT
V: TRBV7-9; D: -; size: -; J: TRBJ2-7; CDR3: CASSQGAYEQYF; DNA: TGTGCCAGCAGCCAAGGGGCTTACGAGCAGTACTTC
V: TRBV25-1; D: TRBD1; size: -; J: TRBJ1-3; CDR3: CARYWDRGGGNTIYF; DNA: TGTGCCAGGTATTGGGACAGGGGAGGCGGAAACACCATATATTTT
V: TRBV7-3; D: TRBD1; size: -; J: TRBJ1-2; CDR3: CASSLTGQGAKGYTF; DNA: TGTGCCAGCAGCTTAACGGGACAGGGGGCAAAGGGCTACACCTTC
V: TRBV2; D: -; size: -; J: TRBJ2-7; CDR3: CASRNRVDGDEQYF; DNA: TGTGCCAGCAGGAACAGGGTCGATGGAGACGAGCAGTACTTC
V: TRBV7-3; D: -; size: -; J: TRBJ2-2; CDR3: CASSPRKPGGGGGELFF; DNA: TGTGCCAGCAGCCCCCGGAAGCCTGGGGGGGGCGGCGGGGAGCTGTTTTTT
V: TRBV9; D: TRBD2; size: -; J: TRBJ2-1; CDR3: CASSVEGGGADNEQFF; DNA: TGTGCCAGCAGCGTAGAGGGCGGGGGGGCTGACAATGAGCAGTTCTTC
V: TRBV6-5; D: -; size: few; J: TRBJ2-5; CDR3: CASSYSGPGARETQYF; DNA: TGTGCCAGCAGTTACTCCGGTCCAGGGGCAAGAGAGACCCAGTACTTC
V: TRBV11-2; D: -; size: -; J: TRBJ2-7; CDR3: CASTEGDYEQYF; DNA: TGTGCCAGCACTGAAGGGGACTACGAGCAGTACTTC